This T cell receptor beta chain was captured in a study of cytomegalovirus exposure and HLA in healthy donors. This PCR relied on a set of 60 Vbeta primers and 13 Jbeta primers. Sequencing was performed with immunoSEQ multiplex PCR; in TCRdb, only in-frame clones are kept and a portion is missing. The table shows 150,000 to 200,000 clones, with 80% occurring only once. In regard to this clone: Antigen: not known.

Donors were nominally healthy when sampled, though unrecorded immune exposures were likely. Overall study findings and caveats: Despite most TCR sequences being rare, some public TCRs occurred in many donors. Cytomegalovirus-associated status was assigned to 164 TCR beta chains.

Germline V gene sequence: CDR1 SGHTA, CDR2 FQGTGA. Germline trimming cut 4 bases from V and 3 bases from J; bases unmatched to any gene: 7. The length of the CDR3 is 15 residues. The clonotype comes from a middle-aged woman in good health and CMV-seronegative. This chain links TRBV7-3 with TRBJ2-7, with 9 bases fitting TRBD2. The sequencing input was PBMCs. In DNA form, the CDR3 reads TGTGCCAGCAGCTGGAGCGGGGGGCCCTTCTACGAGCAGTACTTC. Residues: CASSWSGGPFYEQYF.